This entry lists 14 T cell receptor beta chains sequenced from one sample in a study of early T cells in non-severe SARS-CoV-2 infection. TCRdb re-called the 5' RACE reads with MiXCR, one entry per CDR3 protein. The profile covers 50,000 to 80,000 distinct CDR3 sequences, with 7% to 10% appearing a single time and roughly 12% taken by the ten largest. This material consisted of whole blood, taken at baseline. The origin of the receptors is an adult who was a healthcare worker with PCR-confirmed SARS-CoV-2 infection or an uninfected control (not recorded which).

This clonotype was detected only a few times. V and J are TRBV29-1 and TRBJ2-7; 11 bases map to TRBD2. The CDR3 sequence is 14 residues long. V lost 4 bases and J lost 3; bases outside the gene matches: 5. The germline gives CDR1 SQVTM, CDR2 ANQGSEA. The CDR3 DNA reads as TGCAGCGTTGGTTCACTAGCGGGGGTCTACGAGCAGTACTTC. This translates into CSVGSLAGVYEQYF.

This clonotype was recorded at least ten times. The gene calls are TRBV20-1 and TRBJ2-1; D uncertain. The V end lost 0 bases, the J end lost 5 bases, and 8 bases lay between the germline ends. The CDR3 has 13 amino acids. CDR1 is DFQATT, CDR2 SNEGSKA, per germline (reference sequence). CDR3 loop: CSARENQNNEQFF. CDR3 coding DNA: TGCAGTGCTAGAGAGAACCAGAACAATGAGCAGTTCTTC.

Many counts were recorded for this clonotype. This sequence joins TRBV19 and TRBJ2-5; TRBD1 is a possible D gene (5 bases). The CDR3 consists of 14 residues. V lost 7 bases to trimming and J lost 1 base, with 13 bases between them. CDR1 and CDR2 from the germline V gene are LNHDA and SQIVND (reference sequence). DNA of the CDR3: TGTGCCAGTACTGCGGACATTTTCCAAGAGACCCAGTACTTC. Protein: CASTADIFQETQYF.

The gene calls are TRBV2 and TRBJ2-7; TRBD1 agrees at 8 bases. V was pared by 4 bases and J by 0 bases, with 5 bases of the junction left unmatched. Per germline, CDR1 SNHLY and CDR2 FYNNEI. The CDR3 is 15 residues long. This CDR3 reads CASSGDRQNSYEQYF. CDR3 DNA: TGTGCCAGCAGTGGGGACAGGCAAAACTCCTACGAGCAGTACTTC.

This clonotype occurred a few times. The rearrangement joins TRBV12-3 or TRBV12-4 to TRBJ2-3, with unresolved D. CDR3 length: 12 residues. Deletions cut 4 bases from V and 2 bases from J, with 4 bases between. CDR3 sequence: CASSSYTDTQYF. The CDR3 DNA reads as TGTGCCAGCAGTTCATACACAGATACGCAGTATTTT.

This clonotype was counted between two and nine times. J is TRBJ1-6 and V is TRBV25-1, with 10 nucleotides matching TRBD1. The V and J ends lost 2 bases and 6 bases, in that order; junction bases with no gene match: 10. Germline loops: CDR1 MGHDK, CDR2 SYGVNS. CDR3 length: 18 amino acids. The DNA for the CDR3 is TGTGCCAGCAGTGAACGCAGACAGGGGGCATTTGGTAATTCACCCCTCCACTTT. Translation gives CASSERRQGAFGNSPLHF.

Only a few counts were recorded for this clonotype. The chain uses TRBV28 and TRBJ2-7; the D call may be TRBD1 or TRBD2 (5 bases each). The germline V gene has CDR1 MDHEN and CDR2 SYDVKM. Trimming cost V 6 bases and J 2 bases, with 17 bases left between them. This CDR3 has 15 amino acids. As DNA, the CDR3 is TGTGCCAGCAGCTCTCCCAGGGACCGCGCCTACGAGCAGTACTTC. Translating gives CASSSPRDRAYEQYF.

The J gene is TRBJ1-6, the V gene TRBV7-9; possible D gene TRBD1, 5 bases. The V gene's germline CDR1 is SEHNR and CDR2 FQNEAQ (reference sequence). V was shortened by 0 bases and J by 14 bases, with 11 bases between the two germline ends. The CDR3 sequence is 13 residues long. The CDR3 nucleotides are TGTGCCAGCAGCTTAGCGGGGGAGTCATCCCTCCACTTT. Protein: CASSLAGESSLHF.

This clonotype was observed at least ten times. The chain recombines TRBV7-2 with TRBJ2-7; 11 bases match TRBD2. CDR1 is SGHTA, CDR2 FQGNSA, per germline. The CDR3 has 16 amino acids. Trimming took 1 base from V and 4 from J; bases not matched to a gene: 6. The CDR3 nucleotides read TGTGCCAGCAGCTTAGTAGCGGGAGGGCCGAGGTACGAGCAGTACTTC. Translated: CASSLVAGGPRYEQYF.

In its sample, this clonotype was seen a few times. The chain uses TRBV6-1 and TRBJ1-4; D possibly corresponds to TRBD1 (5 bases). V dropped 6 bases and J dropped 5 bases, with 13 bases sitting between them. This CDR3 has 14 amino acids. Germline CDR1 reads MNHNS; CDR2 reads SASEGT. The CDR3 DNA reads TGTGCCAGCAGCCGGGACGGGCTAAATGAAAAACTGTTTTTT. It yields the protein CASSRDGLNEKLFF.

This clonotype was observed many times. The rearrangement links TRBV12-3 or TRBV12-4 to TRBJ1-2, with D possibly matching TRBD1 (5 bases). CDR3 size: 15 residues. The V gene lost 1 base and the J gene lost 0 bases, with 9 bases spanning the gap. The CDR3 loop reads CASSLEGSANYGYTF. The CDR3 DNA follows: TGTGCCAGCAGTTTAGAGGGGTCCGCTAACTATGGCTACACCTTC.

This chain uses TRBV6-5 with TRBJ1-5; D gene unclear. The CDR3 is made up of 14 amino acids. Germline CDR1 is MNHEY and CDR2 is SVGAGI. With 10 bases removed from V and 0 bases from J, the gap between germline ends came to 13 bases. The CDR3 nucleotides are TGTGCCACCGGACGAGCGTATAGCAATCAGCCCCAGCATTTT. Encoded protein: CATGRAYSNQPQHF.

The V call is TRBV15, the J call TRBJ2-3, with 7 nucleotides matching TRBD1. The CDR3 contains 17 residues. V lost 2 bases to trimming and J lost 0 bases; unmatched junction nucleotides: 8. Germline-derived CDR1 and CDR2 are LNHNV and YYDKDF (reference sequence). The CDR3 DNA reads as TGTGCCACCAGCAGAAGTAGGGACAGCACTAGCACAGATACGCAGTATTTT. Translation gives CATSRSRDSTSTDTQYF.

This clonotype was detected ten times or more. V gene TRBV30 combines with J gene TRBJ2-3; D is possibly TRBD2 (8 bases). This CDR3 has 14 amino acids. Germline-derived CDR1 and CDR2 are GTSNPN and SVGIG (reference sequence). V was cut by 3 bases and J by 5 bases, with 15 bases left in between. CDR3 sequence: CAWSREGAEDTQYF. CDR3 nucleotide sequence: TGTGCCTGGAGCCGGGAGGGGGCTGAAGATACGCAGTATTTT.